This T cell receptor (beta chain) was captured by sequencing in a study of human T cells and chemical hapten exposure. Study overall: Variation in per-sample TCR yields came mainly from small pooled library volume differences.

As for this clonotype: The antigen is undetermined.

V lost 5 bases and J lost 2; bases outside the gene matches: 6. The CDR3 sequence is 14 residues long. Germline CDR1 is SGHTA and CDR2 is FQGNSA. Time point specified: patch test 2, 6 weeks after DPC sensitization. Treatment in this sample: therapeutic diphenylcyclopropenone sensitization with weekly scalp DPC. Whole blood, unfractionated, served as the material for total RNA extraction. Study results and limitations: Sensitization with DPC brought no change to TCRs above 1 in 1000 in frequency.

The library tagged individual cDNA molecules with unique molecular identifiers. TCRdb independently ran MiXCR on the RACE reads; one entry per CDR3 protein. The data contain about 100,000 distinct CDR3 sequences, 9.5% to 12% of them singletons. Sequencing was performed on whole blood, taken in connection with sensitization to the hapten diphenylcyclopropenone (DPC). The receptor's source is a woman aged 35 to 49 with alopecia areata. Some clones in this sample may be carry-over from other donors' samples. The V and J genes are TRBV7-2 and TRBJ2-7; 7 positions agree with TRBD1. CDR3 DNA: TGTGCCAGCAGCCGGGACAGTAACCCCTACGAGCAGTACTTC. Amino acids: CASSRDSNPYEQYF.